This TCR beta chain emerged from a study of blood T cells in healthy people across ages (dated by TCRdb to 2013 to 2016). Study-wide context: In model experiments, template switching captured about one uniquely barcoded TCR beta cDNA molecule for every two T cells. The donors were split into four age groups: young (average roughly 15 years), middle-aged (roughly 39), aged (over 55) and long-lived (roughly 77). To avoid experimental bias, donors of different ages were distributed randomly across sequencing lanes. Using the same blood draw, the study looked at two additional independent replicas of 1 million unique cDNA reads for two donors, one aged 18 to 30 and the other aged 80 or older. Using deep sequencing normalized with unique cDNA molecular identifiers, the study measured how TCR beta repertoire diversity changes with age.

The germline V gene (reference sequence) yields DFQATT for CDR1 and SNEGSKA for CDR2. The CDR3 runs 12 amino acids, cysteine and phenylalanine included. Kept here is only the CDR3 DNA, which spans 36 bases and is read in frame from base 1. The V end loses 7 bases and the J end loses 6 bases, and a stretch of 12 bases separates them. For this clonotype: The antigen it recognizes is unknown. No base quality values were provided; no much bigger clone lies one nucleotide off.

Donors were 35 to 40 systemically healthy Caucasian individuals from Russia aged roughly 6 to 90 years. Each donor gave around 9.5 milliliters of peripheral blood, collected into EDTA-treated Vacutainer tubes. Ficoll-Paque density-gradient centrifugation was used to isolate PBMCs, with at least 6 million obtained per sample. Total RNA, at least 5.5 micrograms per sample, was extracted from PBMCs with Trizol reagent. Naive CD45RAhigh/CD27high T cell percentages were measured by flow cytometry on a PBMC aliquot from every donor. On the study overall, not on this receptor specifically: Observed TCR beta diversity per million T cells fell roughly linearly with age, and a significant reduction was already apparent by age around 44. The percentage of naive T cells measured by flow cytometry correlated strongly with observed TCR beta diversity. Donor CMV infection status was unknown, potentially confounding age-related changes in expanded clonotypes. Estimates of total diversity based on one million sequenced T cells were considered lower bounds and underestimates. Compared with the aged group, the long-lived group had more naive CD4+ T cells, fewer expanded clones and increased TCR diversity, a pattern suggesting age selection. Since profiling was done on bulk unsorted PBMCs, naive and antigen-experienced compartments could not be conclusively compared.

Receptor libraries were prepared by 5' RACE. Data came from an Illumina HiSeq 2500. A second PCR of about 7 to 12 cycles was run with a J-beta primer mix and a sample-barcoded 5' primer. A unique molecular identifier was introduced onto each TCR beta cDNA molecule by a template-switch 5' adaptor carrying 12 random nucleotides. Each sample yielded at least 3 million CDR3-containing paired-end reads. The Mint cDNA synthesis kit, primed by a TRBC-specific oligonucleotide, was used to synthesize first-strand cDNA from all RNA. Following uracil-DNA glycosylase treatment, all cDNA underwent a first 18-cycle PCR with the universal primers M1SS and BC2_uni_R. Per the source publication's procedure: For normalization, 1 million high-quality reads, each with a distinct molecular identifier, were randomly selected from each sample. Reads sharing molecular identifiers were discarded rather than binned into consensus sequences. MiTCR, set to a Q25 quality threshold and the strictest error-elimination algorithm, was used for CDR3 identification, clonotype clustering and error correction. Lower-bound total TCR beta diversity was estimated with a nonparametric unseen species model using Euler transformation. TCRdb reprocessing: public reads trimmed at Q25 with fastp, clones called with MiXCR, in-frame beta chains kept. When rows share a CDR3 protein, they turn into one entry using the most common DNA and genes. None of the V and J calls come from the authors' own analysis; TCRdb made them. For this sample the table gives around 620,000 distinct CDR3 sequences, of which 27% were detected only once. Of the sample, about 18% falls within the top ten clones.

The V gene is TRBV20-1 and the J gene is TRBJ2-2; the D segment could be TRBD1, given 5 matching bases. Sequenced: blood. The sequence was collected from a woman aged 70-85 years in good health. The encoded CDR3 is CSVRSRAGELFF. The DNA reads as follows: TGCAGTGTAAGGTCCAGGGCCGGGGAGCTGTTTTTT.